Listed here are 25 T cell receptor beta chains from one sample, sequenced in a study of PD-1 blockade in classical Hodgkin lymphoma. Sequencing used immunoSEQ multiplex PCR; TCRdb keeps in-frame clones, though not all of them. The sample carries about 47,000 clones, 80% recorded once. Time point here: cycle 4 day 1 (C4D1), after five to seven weeks of nivolumab. Autologous stem cell transplantation was followed by relapse in every patient, and brentuximab vedotin exposure varied. This specimen was peripheral blood mononuclear cells (PBMCs), taken before the fourth cycle of nivolumab. Receptors were obtained from a human donor with classical Hodgkin lymphoma.

The V and J genes are TRBV19 and TRBJ1-2, with D tentatively TRBD1 (5 bases). The CDR3 totals 12 residues. Germline V gene data show CDR1 as LNHDA and CDR2 as SQIVND (reference sequence). For the CDR3, the DNA is TGTGCATCCGGGGGGGAAAACTATGGCTACACCTTC. Its translation is CASGGENYGYTF.

Many counts were recorded for this clone. V and J are TRBV19 and TRBJ2-1, with TRBD2 matching over 12 bases. The J segment lost 13 bases and the V segment lost 5 bases, leaving 6 bases of the junction unmatched. The germline CDR1 and CDR2 sequences are LNHDA and SQIVND (reference sequence). The CDR3 length is 13 residues. CDR3 sequence: CASSLRTSGDQFF. CDR3 nucleotides: TGTGCCAGTAGTCTTCGGACTAGCGGGGACCAGTTCTTC. Combining the CDR3 with reference TRBV19 and TRBJ2-1 gives the whole variable domain DGGITQSPKYLFRKEGQNVTLSCEQNLNHDAMYWYRQDPGQGLRLIYYSQIVNDFQKGDIAEGYSVSREKKESFPLTVTSAQKNPTAFYLCASSLRTSGDQFFGPGTRLTVL.

This clone was counted a few times. The chain combines TRBV11-2 with TRBJ1-2, with 9 nucleotides matching TRBD1. Germline assignment: CDR1 SGHAT and CDR2 FQNNGV. V dropped 1 base and J dropped 8; count of bases not matched to a gene: 8. The CDR3 is made up of 15 amino acids. CDR3 loop: CASSLAWDRVVGYTF. The DNA for the CDR3 is TGTGCCAGCAGCTTAGCGTGGGACAGGGTTGTGGGCTACACCTTC. Using reference TRBV11-2 and TRBJ1-2 for the parts outside the CDR3, the full variable domain is EAGVAQSPRYKIIEKRQSVAFWCNPISGHATLYWYQQILGQGPKLLIQFQNNGVVDDSQLPKDRFSAERLKGVDSTLKIQPAKLEDSAVYLCASSLAWDRVVGYTFGSGTRLTVV.

V is TRBV14 and J is TRBJ2-1, with TRBD2 matching 14 bases. Germline loops: CDR1 SGHDN, CDR2 FVKESK. This CDR3 is built from 19 residues. The J segment lost 0 bases and the V segment lost 4 bases, leaving 8 bases of the junction unmatched. CDR3 region: CASSPGLAGAHSSYNEQFF. CDR3 bases: TGTGCCAGCAGCCCGGGACTAGCGGGGGCGCACAGCTCCTACAATGAGCAGTTCTTC.

This clone was seen once. This chain joins TRBV6-5 and TRBJ2-3, with unresolved D. V gave up 7 bases and J gave up 2 bases, with 10 bases separating them. This CDR3 has 13 amino acids. Germline assignment: CDR1 MNHEY and CDR2 SVGAGI. CDR3: CASTIFLTDTQYF. CDR3 nucleotides: TGTGCCAGCACCATCTTCCTCACAGATACGCAGTATTTT.

This sequence joins TRBV6-6 and TRBJ1-2, with no clear D. This CDR3 spans 13 amino acids. In germline, CDR1 is MNHNY, CDR2 SVGAGI (reference sequence). Trimming pared 11 bases from V and 2 bases from J, leaving 15 bases between. The CDR3 sequence is CAAVSVFNYGYTF. Here the CDR3 DNA reads TGTGCCGCGGTATCCGTCTTCAACTATGGCTACACCTTC.

The rearrangement joins TRBV5-6 to TRBJ1-2, with a possible D match to TRBD1 (5 bases). Germline CDR1 and CDR2: SGHDT and YYEEEE. This CDR3 is built from 15 residues. The ends were cut back, 4 bases at V and 4 bases at J, with 17 bases in the middle. This CDR3 reads CASSARGALSYGYTF. The DNA of the CDR3 is TGTGCCAGCAGCGCAAGAGGGGCGCTGAGCTATGGCTACACCTTC. Drawing the rest from reference TRBV5-6 and TRBJ1-2, the complete variable domain is DAGVTQSPTHLIKTRGQQVTLRCSPKSGHDTVSWYQQALGQGPQFIFQYYEEEERQRGNFPDRFSGHQFPNYSSELNVNALLLGDSALYLCASSARGALSYGYTFGSGTRLTVV.

This clone was counted once. The chain combines TRBV7-3 with TRBJ2-2, with TRBD1 as a possible D gene (6 bases). The CDR3 covers 14 residues. V lost 3 bases to trimming and J lost 5 bases, with 10 bases between them. Germline CDR1 and CDR2: SGHTA and FQGTGA. CDR3 sequence (DNA): TGTGCCAGCAGCTTTTACAGGGAAACCGGGGAGCTGTTTTTT. Translating gives CASSFYRETGELFF.

The chain carries TRBV7-3 and TRBJ1-6; D ambiguous. Trimming pared 1 base from V and 5 bases from J, leaving 9 bases between. This CDR3 has 15 residues. Germline lookup yields CDR1 SGHTA and CDR2 FQGTGA. The CDR3 DNA is TGTGCCAGCAGCTTAAGTAGGAGTGATAATTCACCCCTCCACTTT. Translation: CASSLSRSDNSPLHF. Filled out from reference TRBV7-3 and TRBJ1-6, the complete variable domain reads GAGVSQTPSNKVTEKGKYVELRCDPISGHTALYWYRQSLGQGPEFLIYFQGTGAADDSGLPNDRFFAVRPEGSVSTLKIQRTERGDSAVYLCASSLSRSDNSPLHFGNGTRLTVT.

The rearrangement uses TRBV27 and TRBJ1-5; D unresolved. Per germline, CDR1 MNHEY and CDR2 SMNVEV (reference sequence). This CDR3 region has 17 residues. Trimming took 2 bases from V and 6 from J, leaving 20 bases between them. CDR3 nucleotide sequence: TGTGCCAGCAGTTTAGAGGTGGGGTCCGCGGTGACTCAGCCCCAGCATTTT. It is translated as CASSLEVGSAVTQPQHF.

V usage is TRBV7-6 and J usage is TRBJ2-7; the match to TRBD1 covers 10 bases. This CDR3 spans 14 amino acids. From germline, CDR1 is SGHVS and CDR2 FNYEAQ. With 5 bases clipped from V and 3 bases from J, the junction kept 4 bases outside the gene matches. The CDR3 DNA sequence: TGTGCCAGCAGCACGGGACAGGGGAGCTACGAGCAGTACTTC. It specifies CASSTGQGSYEQYF. The variable domain in full, with the rest retrieved from reference TRBV7-6 and TRBJ2-7, is GAGVSQSPRYKVTKRGQDVALRCDPISGHVSLYWYRQALGQGPEFLTYFNYEAQQDKSGLPNDRFSAERPEGSISTLTIQRTEQRDSAMYRCASSTGQGSYEQYFGPGTRLTVT.

This clone was seen a single time. The chain is built from TRBV29-1 and TRBJ2-7; the D is unclear. Germline V CDR1 and CDR2: SQVTM, ANQGSEA. CDR3 length equals 11 residues. V was trimmed by 4 bases and J by 1 base, leaving 5 bases between them. The CDR3: CSVASSYEQYF. CDR3 nucleotides: TGCAGCGTTGCCAGTTCCTACGAGCAGTACTTC.

Relative to its sample, this clone is medium-sized. The gene calls are TRBV6-6 and TRBJ1-2; D not resolved. This CDR3 is built from 13 residues. The V end was cut by 6 bases, the J end by 3 bases, with 11 bases between. CDR1 is MNHNY and CDR2 is SVGAGI in the germline V gene (reference sequence). The CDR3 DNA is TGTGCCAGCAGAAAAGCACCGGACTATGGCTACACCTTC. Amino acid sequence: CASRKAPDYGYTF.

This clone has just a few counts. V gene TRBV28 combines with J gene TRBJ2-7; 9 positions match TRBD2. This CDR3 is built from 13 residues. In germline, CDR1 is MDHEN, CDR2 SYDVKM. With 8 bases clipped from V and 2 bases from J, the junction kept 4 bases outside the gene matches. CDR3 amino acids: CASGGGGTYEQYF. CDR3 bases: TGTGCCAGCGGCGGGGGGGGGACCTACGAGCAGTACTTC.

The CDR3 spells CAISASGGSRETQYF. CDR3 bases: TGTGCCATCAGCGCTAGCGGAGGGAGTAGAGAGACCCAGTACTTC. The V gene is TRBV10-3, the J gene TRBJ2-5, with 7 bases matching TRBD2. The CDR3 has 15 amino acids. Germline assignment: CDR1 ENHRY and CDR2 SYGVKD. J was trimmed by 4 bases and V by 6 bases; bases with no gene match: 11.

This rearrangement joins TRBV9 to TRBJ1-2; tentatively, D is TRBD1 (5 bases). The CDR3 extends over 14 amino acids. CDR1 is SGDLS and CDR2 is YYNGEE in the germline V gene. The V end was cut by 0 bases, the J end by 6 bases, with 12 bases between. The CDR3 region has the DNA TGTGCCAGCAGCGTAGCTAACACAGGAAATGGCTACACCTTC. Translated, it gives CASSVANTGNGYTF.

This clone was seen more than once but under ten times. The chain recombines TRBV7-2 with TRBJ2-5; D remains ambiguous. Trimming shortened V by 4 bases and J by 2 bases, and 8 bases separated the two germline ends. The CDR3 has 13 amino acids. CDR1 and CDR2 (germline): SGHTA, FQGNSA. The CDR3 region is CASSSTNQETQYF. The CDR3, as DNA: TGTGCCAGCAGCTCAACTAATCAAGAGACCCAGTACTTC.

V is TRBV7-9 and J is TRBJ2-1; tentative D call: TRBD2 (5 bases). The CDR3 is made up of 14 amino acids. From germline, CDR1 is SEHNR and CDR2 FQNEAQ (reference sequence). Trimming pared 2 bases from V and 4 bases from J, leaving 9 bases between. CDR3 sequence (DNA): TGTGCCAGCAGCTTAAAAAGCGGTTACAATGAGCAGTTCTTC. It translates to CASSLKSGYNEQFF.

This clone was counted only a few times. V usage is TRBV2 and J usage is TRBJ2-1; the match to TRBD1 covers 8 bases. Unmatched junction bases numbered 6, after V lost 5 bases and J lost 0 bases. CDR3 length equals 16 residues. Germline-derived CDR1 and CDR2 are SNHLY and FYNNEI. CDR3 nucleotide sequence: TGTGCCAGCAGTCCCCCGGGACAGGCCTCCTACAATGAGCAGTTCTTC. This translates into CASSPPGQASYNEQFF.

This chain joins TRBV6-5 and TRBJ1-1; D may be TRBD1 (6 bases). Germline lookup yields CDR1 MNHEY and CDR2 SVGAGI. This CDR3 spans 13 amino acids. V was pared by 5 bases and J by 5 bases, with 12 bases between. The CDR3 here is CASSVNRVTEAFF. CDR3 in DNA: TGTGCCAGCAGTGTTAACAGGGTGACTGAAGCTTTCTTT.

V usage is TRBV10-1 and J usage is TRBJ1-5, with unresolved D. Per germline, CDR1 WNHNN and CDR2 SYGVQD (reference sequence). The V and J ends lost 4 bases and 3 bases respectively, with 7 bases between them. The CDR3 contains 13 residues. CDR3 in DNA: TGCGCCAGCAGTGTAGGCGCCAATCAGCCCCAGCATTTT. Translating gives CASSVGANQPQHF.

The V gene is TRBV4-3, the J gene TRBJ2-2, with D possibly being TRBD2 (6 bases). Germline V gives CDR1 LGHNA, CDR2 YSLEER. CDR3 length equals 16 residues. V was trimmed by 1 base and J by 4 bases, leaving 13 bases between them. The CDR3 spells CASSQGLLGGTGELFF. CDR3 DNA sequence: TGCGCCAGCAGCCAAGGACTCCTGGGGGGCACCGGGGAGCTGTTTTTT.

This clone came up once. This chain links TRBV5-8 with TRBJ2-1; maybe TRBD2 (5 bases). Trimming stripped 4 bases from V and 6 bases from J, with 5 bases between. Germline-derived CDR1 and CDR2 are SGHTS and YDEGEE. The CDR3 consists of 11 residues. The CDR3, as DNA: TGTGCCAGCAGCCGGGGCAATGAGCAGTTCTTC. Protein: CASSRGNEQFF. The entire variable domain, with the rest obtained from reference TRBV5-8 and TRBJ2-1, is as follows: EAGVTQSPTHLIKTRGQQATLRCSPISGHTSVYWYQQALGLGLQFLLWYDEGEERNRGNFPPRFSGRQFPNYSSELNVNALELEDSALYLCASSRGNEQFFGPGTRLTVL.

The gene calls are TRBV5-1 and TRBJ2-1, with D perhaps TRBD2 (6 bases). This CDR3 spans 14 amino acids. The V end lost 5 bases, the J end lost 6 bases, and 15 bases lay between the germline ends. In germline, CDR1 is SGHRS, CDR2 YFSETQ. The DNA of the CDR3 is TGCGCCAGCAGTTCTAGCGCCCCGGTCAATGAGCAGTTCTTC. It encodes CASSSSAPVNEQFF.

The CDR3 region is CASSQGYEKTQYF. The CDR3, as DNA: TGCGCCAGCAGCCAAGGATATGAAAAGACCCAGTACTTC. The rearrangement uses TRBV4-1 and TRBJ2-5; D remains ambiguous. CDR1 MGHRA and CDR2 YSYEKL come from the germline V gene. The CDR3 has 13 amino acids. V was pared by 1 base and J by 6 bases, with 9 bases between.